The present entry profiles one T cell receptor (beta chain) with its context. The antigen remains undetermined. The data are from a study of blood T cells in healthy people across ages. Russia was home to the donors, healthy Caucasian individuals aged roughly 6 to 100. The V end was cut by 0 bases, the J end by 6 bases, with 16 bases between. The CDR3 consists of 16 residues. From germline, CDR1 is LGHNA and CDR2 YSLEER. PCR was performed a second time for 7 to 11 cycles using a sample-barcoded 5' primer and a J-beta primer mix. Each of the cDNA molecules was tagged by a template-switch adaptor with 12 random nucleotides. TCRdb analysed the 5' RACE reads with MiXCR anew, one entry per CDR3 protein. This table holds over a million distinct CDR3 sequences, about 23% found once. Study-wide findings and caveats: Among T cells, TCR beta diversity per million cells dropped roughly linearly as age rose.

The same specimen was also included in a second study, on T cells of mothers and their children. According to that study: Donation involved a few healthy Caucasian mothers and the six children that they had.

The rearrangement uses TRBV4-3 and TRBJ2-3; weak D call: TRBD2 (5 bases). The receptor comes from a girl aged 2-10 years in good health. The sequenced material came from blood. Written as DNA, the CDR3 is TGCGCCAGCAGCCAAGATACTAGTCAATTTAGGGATACGCAGTATTTT. Amino acids: CASSQDTSQFRDTQYF.